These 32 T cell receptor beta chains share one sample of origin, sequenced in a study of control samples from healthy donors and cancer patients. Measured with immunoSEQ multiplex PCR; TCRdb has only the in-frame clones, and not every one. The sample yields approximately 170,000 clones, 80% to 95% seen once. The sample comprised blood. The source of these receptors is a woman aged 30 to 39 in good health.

CDR3 residues: CASSEGASGADEQFF. The CDR3 coding sequence is TGTGCCAGCAGTGAGGGTGCTAGCGGGGCCGATGAGCAGTTCTTC. The chain recombines TRBV6-1 with TRBJ2-1; 9 nucleotides line up with TRBD2. With 3 bases clipped from V and 8 bases from J, the junction kept 8 bases outside the gene matches. This CDR3 has 15 residues. CDR1 and CDR2 (germline): MNHNS, SASEGT.

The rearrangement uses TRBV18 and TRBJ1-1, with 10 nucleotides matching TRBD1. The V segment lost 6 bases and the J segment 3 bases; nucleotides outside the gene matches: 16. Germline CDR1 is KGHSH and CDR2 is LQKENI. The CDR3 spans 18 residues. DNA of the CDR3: TGTGCCAGCTCTCCCCGCGGGACAGGGGAAGTTTGGTACACTGAAGCTTTCTTT. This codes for CASSPRGTGEVWYTEAFF.

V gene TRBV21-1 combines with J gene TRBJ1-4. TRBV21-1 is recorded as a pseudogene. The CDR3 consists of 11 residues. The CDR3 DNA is TGTGCCAGCAGCCGGGTAGAAAAACTGTTTTTT. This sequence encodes CASSRVEKLFF.

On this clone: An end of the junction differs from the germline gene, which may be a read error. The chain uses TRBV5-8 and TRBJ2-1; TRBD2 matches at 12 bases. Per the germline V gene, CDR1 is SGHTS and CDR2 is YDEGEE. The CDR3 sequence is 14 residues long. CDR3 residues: CASSPRRLAGELVF. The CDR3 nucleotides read TGTGCCAGCAGCCCGAGAAGACTAGCGGGAGAACTGGTCTTC. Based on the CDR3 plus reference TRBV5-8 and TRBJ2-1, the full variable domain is EAGVTQSPTHLIKTRGQQATLRCSPISGHTSVYWYQQALGLGLQFLLWYDEGEERNRGNFPPRFSGRQFPNYSSELNVNALELEDSALYLCASSPRRLAGELVFGPGTRLTVL.

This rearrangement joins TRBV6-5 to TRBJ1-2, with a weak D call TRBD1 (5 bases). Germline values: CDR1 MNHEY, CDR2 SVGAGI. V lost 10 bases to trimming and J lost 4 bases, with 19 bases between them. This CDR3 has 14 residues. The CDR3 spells CATTLTGAGYGYTF. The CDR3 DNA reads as TGTGCCACCACCCTTACAGGCGCGGGCTATGGCTACACCTTC.

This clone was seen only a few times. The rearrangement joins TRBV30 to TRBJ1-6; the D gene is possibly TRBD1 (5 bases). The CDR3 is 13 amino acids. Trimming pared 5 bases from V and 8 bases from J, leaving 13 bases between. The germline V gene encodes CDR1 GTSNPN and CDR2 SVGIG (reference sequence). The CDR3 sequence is CAWGRGSDSPLHF. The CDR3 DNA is TGTGCCTGGGGGAGGGGAAGTGATTCACCCCTCCACTTT.

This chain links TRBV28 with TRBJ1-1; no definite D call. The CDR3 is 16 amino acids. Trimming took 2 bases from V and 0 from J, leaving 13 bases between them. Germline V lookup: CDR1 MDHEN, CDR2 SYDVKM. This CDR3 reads CASSLTTGNVNTEAFF. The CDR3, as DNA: TGTGCCAGCAGTTTAACTACCGGGAACGTGAACACTGAAGCTTTCTTT. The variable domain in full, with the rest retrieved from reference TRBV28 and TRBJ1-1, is DVKVTQSSRYLVKRTGEKVFLECVQDMDHENMFWYRQDPGLGLRLIYFSYDVKMKEKGDIPEGYSVSREKKERFSLILESASTNQTSMYLCASSLTTGNVNTEAFFGQGTRLTVV.

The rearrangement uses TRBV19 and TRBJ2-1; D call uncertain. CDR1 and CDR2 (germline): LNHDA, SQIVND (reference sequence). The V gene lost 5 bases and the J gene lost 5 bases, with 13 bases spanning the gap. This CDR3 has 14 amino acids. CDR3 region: CASSRAPNNNEQFF. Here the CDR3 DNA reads TGTGCCAGTAGTCGAGCCCCTAATAACAATGAGCAGTTCTTC.

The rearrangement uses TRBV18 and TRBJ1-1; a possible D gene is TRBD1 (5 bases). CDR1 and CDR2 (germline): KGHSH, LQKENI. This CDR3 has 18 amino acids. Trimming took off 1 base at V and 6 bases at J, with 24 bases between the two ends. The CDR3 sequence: CASSPRGADTLGGAEAFF. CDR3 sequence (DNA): TGTGCCAGCTCACCACGGGGAGCAGATACCCTCGGGGGAGCTGAAGCTTTCTTT.

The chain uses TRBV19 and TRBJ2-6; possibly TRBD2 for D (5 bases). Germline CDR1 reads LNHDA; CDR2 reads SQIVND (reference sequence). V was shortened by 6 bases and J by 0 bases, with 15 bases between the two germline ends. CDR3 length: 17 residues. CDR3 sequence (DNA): TGTGCCAGTAGGTGGTGGGGAGTGGGCTCTGGGGCCAACGTCCTGACTTTC. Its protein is CASRWWGVGSGANVLTF.

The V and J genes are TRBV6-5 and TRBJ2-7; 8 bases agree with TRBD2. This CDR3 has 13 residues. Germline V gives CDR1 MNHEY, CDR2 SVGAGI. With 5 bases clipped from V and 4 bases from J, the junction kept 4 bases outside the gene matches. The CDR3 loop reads CASSRREEYEQYF. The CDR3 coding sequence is TGTGCCAGCAGTAGGCGGGAGGAATACGAGCAGTACTTC.

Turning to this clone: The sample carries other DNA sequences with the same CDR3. CDR3 residues: CASSLEGLNTGELFF. The CDR3 region has the DNA TGTGCCAGCAGCTTGGAGGGACTTAACACCGGGGAGCTGTTTTTT. The V gene is TRBV7-2, the J gene TRBJ2-2; D may be TRBD2 (6 bases). The germline gives CDR1 SGHTA, CDR2 FQGNSA. The germline V and J ends were trimmed by 3 bases and 2 bases, with 10 bases remaining between them. The CDR3 is 15 amino acids. Looking up the rest from reference TRBV7-2 and TRBJ2-2 gives the full variable domain: GAGVSQSPSNKVTEKGKDVELRCDPISGHTALYWYRQSLGQGLEFLIYFQGNSAPDKSGLPSDRFSAERTGGSVSTLTIQRTQQEDSAVYLCASSLEGLNTGELFFGEGSRLTVL.

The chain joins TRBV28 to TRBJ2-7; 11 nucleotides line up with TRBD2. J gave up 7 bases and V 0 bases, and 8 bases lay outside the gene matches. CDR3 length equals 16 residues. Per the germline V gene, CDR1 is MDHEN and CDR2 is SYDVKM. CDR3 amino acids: CASSLWELAGVGEQYF. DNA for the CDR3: TGTGCCAGCAGTTTATGGGAACTAGCGGGAGTTGGGGAGCAGTACTTC.

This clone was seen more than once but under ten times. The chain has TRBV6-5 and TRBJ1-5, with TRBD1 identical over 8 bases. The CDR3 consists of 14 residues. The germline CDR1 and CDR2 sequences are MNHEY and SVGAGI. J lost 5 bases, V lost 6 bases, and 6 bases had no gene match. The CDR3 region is CASRDREVHQPQHF. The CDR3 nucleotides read TGTGCCAGCAGGGACAGGGAGGTCCATCAGCCCCAGCATTTT.

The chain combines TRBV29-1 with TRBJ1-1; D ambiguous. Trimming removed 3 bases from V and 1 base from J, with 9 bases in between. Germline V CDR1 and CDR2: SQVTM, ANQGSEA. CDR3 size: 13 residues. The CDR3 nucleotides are TGCAGCGTTGAGCGTCGCCAGAACACTGAAGCTTTCTTT. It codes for CSVERRQNTEAFF.

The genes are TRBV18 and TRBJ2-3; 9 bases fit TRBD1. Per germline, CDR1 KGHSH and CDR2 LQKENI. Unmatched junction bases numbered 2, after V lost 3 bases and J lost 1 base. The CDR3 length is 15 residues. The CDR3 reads CASSPRQGGTDTQYF. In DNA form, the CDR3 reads TGTGCCAGCTCACCCCGACAGGGGGGCACAGATACGCAGTATTTT.

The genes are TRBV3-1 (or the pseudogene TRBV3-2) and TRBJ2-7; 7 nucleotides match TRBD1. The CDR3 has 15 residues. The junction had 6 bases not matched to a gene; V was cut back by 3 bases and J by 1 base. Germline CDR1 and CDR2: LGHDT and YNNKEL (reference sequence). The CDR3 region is CASSQGPGQSYEQYF. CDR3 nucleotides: TGTGCCAGCAGCCAGGGCCCGGGACAGTCCTACGAGCAGTACTTC.

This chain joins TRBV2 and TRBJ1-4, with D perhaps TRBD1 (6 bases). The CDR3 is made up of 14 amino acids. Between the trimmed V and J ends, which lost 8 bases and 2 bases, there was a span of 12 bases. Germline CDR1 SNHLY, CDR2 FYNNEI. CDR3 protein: CASRAGATNEKLFF. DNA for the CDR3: TGTGCCAGCCGGGCAGGGGCTACTAATGAAAAACTGTTTTTT. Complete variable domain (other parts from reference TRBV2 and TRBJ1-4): EPEVTQTPSHQVTQMGQEVILRCVPISNHLYFYWYRQILGQKVEFLVSFYNNEISEKSEIFDDQFSVERPDGSNFTLKIRSTKLEDSAMYFCASRAGATNEKLFFGSGTQLSVL.

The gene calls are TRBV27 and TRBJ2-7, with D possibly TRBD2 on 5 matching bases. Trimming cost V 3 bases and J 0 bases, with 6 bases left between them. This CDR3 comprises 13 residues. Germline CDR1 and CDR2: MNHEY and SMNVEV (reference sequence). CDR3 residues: CASSLGASYEQYF. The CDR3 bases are TGTGCCAGCAGTTTGGGAGCCTCCTACGAGCAGTACTTC.

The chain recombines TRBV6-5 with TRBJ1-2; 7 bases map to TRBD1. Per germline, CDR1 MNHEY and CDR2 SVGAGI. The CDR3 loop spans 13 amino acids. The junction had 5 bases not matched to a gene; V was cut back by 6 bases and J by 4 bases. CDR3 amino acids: CASRAGGVYGYTF. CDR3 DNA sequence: TGTGCCAGCAGGGCAGGGGGTGTCTATGGCTACACCTTC.

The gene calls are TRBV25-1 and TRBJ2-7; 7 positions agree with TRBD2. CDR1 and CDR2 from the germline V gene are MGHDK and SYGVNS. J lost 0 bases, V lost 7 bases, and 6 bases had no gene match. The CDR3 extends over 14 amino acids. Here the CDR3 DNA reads TGTGCCAGCACCCCGGGAGGTGACTCCTACGAGCAGTACTTC. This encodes CASTPGGDSYEQYF.

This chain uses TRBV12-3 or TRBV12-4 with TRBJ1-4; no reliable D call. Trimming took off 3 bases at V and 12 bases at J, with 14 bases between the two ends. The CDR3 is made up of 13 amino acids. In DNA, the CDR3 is TGTGCCAGCAGTTTGGGTGGGCGGACTGAACTGTTTTTT. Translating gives CASSLGGRTELFF.

CDR3 in DNA: TGTGCCAGCAGTTTTCGCCTTAATCAGCCCCAGCATTTT. This codes for CASSFRLNQPQHF. The V call is TRBV27, the J call TRBJ1-5, with unresolved D. Trimming took 3 bases from V and 4 from J, leaving 7 bases between them. Germline V gene data show CDR1 as MNHEY and CDR2 as SMNVEV (reference sequence). This CDR3 contains 13 residues.

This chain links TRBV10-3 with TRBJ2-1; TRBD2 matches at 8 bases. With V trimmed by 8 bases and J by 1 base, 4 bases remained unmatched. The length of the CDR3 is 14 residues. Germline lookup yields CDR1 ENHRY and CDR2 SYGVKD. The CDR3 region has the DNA TGTGCCATCGCCGCGGGAGGTTCCTACAATGAGCAGTTCTTC. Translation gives CAIAAGGSYNEQFF.

The CDR3 reads CASSPLGGDNEQFF. DNA for the CDR3: TGTGCCAGCTCACCTCTGGGGGGAGACAATGAGCAGTTCTTC. The rearrangement uses TRBV18 and TRBJ2-1; tentative D call: TRBD2 (6 bases). CDR3 length: 14 amino acids. The germline V and J ends were trimmed by 3 bases and 5 bases, with 11 bases remaining between them. The V gene's germline CDR1 is KGHSH and CDR2 LQKENI. The full variable domain, completed using reference TRBV18 and TRBJ2-1, is NAGVMQNPRHLVRRRGQEARLRCSPMKGHSHVYWYRQLPEEGLKFMVYLQKENIIDESGMPKERFSAEFPKEGPSILRIQQVVRGDSAAYFCASSPLGGDNEQFFGPGTRLTVL.

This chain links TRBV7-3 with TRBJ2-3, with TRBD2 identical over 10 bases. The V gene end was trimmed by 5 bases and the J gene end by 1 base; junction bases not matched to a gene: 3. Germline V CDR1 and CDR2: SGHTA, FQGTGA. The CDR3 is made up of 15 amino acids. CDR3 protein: CASSTLAGGTDTQYF. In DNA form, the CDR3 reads TGTGCCAGCAGCACTCTAGCGGGAGGCACAGATACGCAGTATTTT.

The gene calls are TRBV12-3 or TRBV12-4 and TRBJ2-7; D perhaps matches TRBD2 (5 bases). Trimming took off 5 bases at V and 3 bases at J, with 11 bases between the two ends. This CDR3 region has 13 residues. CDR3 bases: TGTGCCAGCAGTCCACGACGGGGCTACGAGCAGTACTTC. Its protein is CASSPRRGYEQYF.

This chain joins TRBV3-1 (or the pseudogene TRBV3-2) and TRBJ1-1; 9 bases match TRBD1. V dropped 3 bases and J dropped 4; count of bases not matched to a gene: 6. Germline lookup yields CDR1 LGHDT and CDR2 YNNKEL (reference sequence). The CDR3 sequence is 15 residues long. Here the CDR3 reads CASSHSGTGPTEAFF. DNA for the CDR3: TGTGCCAGCAGCCATTCCGGGACAGGGCCCACTGAAGCTTTCTTT.

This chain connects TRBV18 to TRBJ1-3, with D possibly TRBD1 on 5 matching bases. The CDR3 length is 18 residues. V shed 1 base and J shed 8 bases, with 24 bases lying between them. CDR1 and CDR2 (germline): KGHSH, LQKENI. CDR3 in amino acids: CASSPREGSIPVGYTIYF. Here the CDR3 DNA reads TGTGCCAGCTCACCACGGGAGGGGTCAATCCCCGTCGGATACACCATATATTTT.

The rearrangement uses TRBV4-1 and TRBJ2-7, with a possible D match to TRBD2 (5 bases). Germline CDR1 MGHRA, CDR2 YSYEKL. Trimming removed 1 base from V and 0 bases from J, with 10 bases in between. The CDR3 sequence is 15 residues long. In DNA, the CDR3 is TGCGCCAGCAGCCAAGCTCAGGAGGCCTCCTACGAGCAGTACTTC. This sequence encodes CASSQAQEASYEQYF.

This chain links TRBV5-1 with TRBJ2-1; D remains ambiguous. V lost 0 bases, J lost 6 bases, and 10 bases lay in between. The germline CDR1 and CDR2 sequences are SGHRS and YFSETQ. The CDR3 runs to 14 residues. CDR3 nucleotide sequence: TGCGCCAGCAGCTTGGTGCGCACACTCAATGAGCAGTTCTTC. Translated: CASSLVRTLNEQFF.

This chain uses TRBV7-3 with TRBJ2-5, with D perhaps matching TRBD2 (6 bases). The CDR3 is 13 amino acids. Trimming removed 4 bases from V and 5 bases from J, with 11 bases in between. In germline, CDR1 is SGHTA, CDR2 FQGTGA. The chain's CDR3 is CASSWRARETQYF. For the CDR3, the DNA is TGTGCCAGCAGCTGGAGGGCGAGGGAGACCCAGTACTTC.